This T cell receptor beta chain was observed in a study of OX40 agonist ivuxolimab in advanced cancers. Study-wide context: A diagnosis of hepatocellular carcinoma, melanoma, renal cell or head and neck cancer was present in dose-escalation patients. A history of anti-PD-1, anti-PD-L1 or anti-CTLA-4 therapy was acceptable, and roughly 40% had some.

This clone is labeled as medium-sized (0.01 to 0.1%). The data were produced by immunoSEQ multiplex PCR, yet TCRdb's version contains in-frame clones alone and is incomplete. The data hold approximately 49,000 clones, with 85% observed a single time. Germline V gives CDR1 SGHAT, CDR2 FQNNGV. This CDR3 region has 14 residues. V was pared by 5 bases and J by 11 bases, with 22 bases between. Sequences were derived from CD4+ or CD8+ T cells sorted from blood, sampled in a trial of the OX40 agonist ivuxolimab. The chain couples TRBV11-2 to TRBJ2-7; D perhaps matches TRBD1 (6 bases). This TCR was recovered from an adult with an advanced solid tumor such as melanoma, head and neck, liver or kidney cancer. CDR3 region: CASSIRPGHAGEYF. CDR3 DNA sequence: TGTGCCAGCAGCATACGGCCGGGACACGCCGGGGAGTACTTC.